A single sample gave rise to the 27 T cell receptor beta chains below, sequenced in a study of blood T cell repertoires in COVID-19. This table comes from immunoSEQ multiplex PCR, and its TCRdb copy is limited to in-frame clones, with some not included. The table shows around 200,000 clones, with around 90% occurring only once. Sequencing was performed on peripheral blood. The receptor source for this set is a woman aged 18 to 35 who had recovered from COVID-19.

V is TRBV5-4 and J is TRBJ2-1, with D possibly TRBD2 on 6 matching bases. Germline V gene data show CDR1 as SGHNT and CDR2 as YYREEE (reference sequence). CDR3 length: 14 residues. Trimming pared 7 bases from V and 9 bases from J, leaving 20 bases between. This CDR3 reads CASARDYGSSEQFF. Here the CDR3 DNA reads TGTGCCAGCGCCAGAGATTACGGGAGTAGTGAGCAGTTCTTC.

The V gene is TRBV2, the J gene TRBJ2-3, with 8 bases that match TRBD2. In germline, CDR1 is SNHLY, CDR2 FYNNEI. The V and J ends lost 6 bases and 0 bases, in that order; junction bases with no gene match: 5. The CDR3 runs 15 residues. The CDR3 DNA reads TGTGCCAGCAGGGCTGCTAGCGGGAGCACAGATACGCAGTATTTT. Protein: CASRAASGSTDTQYF.

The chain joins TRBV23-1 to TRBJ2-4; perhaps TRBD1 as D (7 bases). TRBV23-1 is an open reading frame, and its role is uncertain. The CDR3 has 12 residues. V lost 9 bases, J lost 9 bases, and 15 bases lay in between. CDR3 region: CARPGQEGIQYF. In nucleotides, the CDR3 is TGCGCCAGACCAGGACAGGAGGGCATTCAGTACTTC.

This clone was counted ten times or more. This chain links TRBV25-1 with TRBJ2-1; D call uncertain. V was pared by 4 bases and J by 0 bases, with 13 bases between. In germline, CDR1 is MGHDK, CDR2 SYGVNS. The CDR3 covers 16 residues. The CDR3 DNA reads TGTGCCAGCAGTGCGCCAGTCGAAAGCTCCTACAATGAGCAGTTCTTC. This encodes CASSAPVESSYNEQFF.

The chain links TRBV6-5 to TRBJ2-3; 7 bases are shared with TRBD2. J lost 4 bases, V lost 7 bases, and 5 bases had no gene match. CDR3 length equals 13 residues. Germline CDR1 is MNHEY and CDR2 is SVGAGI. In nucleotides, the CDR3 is TGTGCCAGCAAGACCCTAGCGGCAGATACGCAGTATTTT. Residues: CASKTLAADTQYF.

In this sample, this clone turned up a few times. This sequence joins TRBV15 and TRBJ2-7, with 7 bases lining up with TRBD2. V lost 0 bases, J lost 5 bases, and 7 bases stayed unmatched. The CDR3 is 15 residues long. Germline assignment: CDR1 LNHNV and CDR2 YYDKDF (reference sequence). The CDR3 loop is CATSREGGSQDEQYF. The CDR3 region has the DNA TGTGCCACCAGCAGAGAGGGGGGGAGCCAAGACGAGCAGTACTTC.

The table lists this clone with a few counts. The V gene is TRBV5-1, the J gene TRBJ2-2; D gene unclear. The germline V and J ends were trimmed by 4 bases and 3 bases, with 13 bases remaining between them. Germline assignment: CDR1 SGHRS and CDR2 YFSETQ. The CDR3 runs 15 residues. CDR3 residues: CASSIDTLHTGELFF. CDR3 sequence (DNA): TGCGCCAGCAGCATCGACACGCTCCACACCGGGGAGCTGTTTTTT.

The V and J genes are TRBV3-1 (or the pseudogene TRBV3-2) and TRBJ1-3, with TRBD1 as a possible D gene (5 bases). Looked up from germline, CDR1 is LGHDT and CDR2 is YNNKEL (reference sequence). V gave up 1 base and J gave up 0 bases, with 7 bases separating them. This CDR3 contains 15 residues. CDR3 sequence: CASSQGGASGNTIYF. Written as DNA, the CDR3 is TGTGCCAGCAGCCAAGGTGGGGCCTCTGGAAACACCATATATTTT.

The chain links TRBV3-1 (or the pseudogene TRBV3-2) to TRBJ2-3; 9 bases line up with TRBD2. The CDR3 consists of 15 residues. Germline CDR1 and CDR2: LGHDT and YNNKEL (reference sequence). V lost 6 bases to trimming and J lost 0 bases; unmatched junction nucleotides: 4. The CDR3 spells CASSLAGVSTDTQYF. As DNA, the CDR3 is TGTGCCAGCAGTTTAGCGGGAGTTAGCACAGATACGCAGTATTTT.

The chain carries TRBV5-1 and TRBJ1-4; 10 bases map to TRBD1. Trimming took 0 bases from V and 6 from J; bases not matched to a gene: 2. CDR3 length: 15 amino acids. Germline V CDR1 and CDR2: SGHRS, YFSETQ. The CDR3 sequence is CASSLGTGGYEKLFF. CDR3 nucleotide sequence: TGCGCCAGCAGCTTGGGGACAGGGGGGTATGAAAAACTGTTTTTT.

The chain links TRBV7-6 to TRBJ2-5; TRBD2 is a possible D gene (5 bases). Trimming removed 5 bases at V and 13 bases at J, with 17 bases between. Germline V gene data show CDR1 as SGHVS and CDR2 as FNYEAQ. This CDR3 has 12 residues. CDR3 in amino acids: CASSPTVGGPYF. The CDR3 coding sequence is TGTGCCAGCAGCCCCACGGTTGGCGGGCCGTACTTC.

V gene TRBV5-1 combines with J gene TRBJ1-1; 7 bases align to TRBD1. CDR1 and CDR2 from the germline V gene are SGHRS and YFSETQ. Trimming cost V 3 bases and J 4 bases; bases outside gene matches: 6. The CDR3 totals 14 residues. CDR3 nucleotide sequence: TGCGCCAGCAGCTCCACAGGGGCGGCCACTGAAGCTTTCTTT. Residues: CASSSTGAATEAFF.

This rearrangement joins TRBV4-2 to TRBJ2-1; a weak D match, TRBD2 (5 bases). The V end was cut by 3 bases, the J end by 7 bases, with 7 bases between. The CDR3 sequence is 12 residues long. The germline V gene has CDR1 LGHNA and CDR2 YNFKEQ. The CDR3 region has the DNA TGTGCCAGCAGCCAGGAGGAAAATGAGCAGTTCTTC. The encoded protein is CASSQEENEQFF.

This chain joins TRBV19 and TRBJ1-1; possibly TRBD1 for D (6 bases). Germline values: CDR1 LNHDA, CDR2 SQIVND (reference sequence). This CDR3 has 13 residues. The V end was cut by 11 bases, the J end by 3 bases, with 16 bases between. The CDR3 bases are TGTGCCGTATCCGGGACACCCGACACTGAAGCTTTCTTT. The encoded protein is CAVSGTPDTEAFF. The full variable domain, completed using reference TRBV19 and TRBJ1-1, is DGGITQSPKYLFRKEGQNVTLSCEQNLNHDAMYWYRQDPGQGLRLIYYSQIVNDFQKGDIAEGYSVSREKKESFPLTVTSAQKNPTAFYLCAVSGTPDTEAFFGQGTRLTVV.

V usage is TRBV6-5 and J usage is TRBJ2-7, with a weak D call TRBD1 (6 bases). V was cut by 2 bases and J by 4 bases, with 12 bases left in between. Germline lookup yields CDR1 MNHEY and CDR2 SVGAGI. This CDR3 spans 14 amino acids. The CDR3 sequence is CASSYAGQLYEQYF. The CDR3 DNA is TGTGCCAGCAGTTACGCAGGACAGCTATACGAGCAGTACTTC.

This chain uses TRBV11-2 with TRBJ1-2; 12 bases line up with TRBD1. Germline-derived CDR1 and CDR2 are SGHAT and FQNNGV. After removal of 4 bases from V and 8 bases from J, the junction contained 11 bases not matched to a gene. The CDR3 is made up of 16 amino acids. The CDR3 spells CASSSPTGQGAGGYTF. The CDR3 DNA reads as TGTGCCAGCAGCTCCCCGACGGGACAGGGGGCTGGAGGCTACACCTTC.

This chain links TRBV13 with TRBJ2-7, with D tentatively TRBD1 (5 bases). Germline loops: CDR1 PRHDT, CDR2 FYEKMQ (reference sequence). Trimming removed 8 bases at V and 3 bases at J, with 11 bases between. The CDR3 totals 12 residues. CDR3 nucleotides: TGTGCCAGCTCGGCAGGGCACTACGAGCAGTACTTC. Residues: CASSAGHYEQYF.

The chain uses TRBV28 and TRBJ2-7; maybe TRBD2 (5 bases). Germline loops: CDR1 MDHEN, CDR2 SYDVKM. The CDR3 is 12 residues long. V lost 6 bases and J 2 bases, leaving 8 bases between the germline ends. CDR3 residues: CASRDYTYEQYF. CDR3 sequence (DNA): TGTGCCAGCAGAGACTATACCTACGAGCAGTACTTC.

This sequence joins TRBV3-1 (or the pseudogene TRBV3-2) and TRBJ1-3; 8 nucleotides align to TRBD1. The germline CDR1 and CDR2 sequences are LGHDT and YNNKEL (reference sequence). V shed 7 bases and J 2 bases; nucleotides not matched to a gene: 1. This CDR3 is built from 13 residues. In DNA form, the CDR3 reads TGTGCCAGCACGGGACAGGCTGGAAACACCATATATTTT. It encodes CASTGQAGNTIYF.

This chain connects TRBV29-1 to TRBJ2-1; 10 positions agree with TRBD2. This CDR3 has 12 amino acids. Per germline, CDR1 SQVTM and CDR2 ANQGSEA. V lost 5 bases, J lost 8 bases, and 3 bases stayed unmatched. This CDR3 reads CSVSTSGDEQFF. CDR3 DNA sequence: TGCAGCGTTTCTACTAGCGGGGATGAGCAGTTCTTC.

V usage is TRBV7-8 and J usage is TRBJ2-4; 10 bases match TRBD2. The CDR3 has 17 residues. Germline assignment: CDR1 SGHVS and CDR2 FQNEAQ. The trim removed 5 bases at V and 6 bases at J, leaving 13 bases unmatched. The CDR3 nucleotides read TGTGCCAGCAGCCGAGGGCTAGCGGGAGCCCTAAGAAACATTCAGTACTTC. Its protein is CASSRGLAGALRNIQYF.

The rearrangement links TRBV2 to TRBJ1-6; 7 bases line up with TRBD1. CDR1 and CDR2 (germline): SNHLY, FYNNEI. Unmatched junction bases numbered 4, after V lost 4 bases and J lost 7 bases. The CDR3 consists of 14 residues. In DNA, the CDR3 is TGTGCCAGCAGTGGAACCAGGGGGAATTCACCCCTCCACTTT. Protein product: CASSGTRGNSPLHF.

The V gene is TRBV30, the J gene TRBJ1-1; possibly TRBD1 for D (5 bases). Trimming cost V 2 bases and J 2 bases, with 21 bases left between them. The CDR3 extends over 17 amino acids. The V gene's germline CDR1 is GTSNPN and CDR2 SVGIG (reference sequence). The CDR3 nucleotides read TGTGCCTGGAGTAAGGGGTTATCGCAGAGTTTAAACACTGAAGCTTTCTTT. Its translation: CAWSKGLSQSLNTEAFF.

The CDR3 DNA reads as TGCGCCAGCAGCCCCGGGACAGGGGCCACCGGGGAGCTGTTTTTT. Its translation: CASSPGTGATGELFF. The chain uses TRBV5-1 and TRBJ2-2, with 10 bases that match TRBD1. The CDR3 is 15 residues long. Unmatched junction bases numbered 4, after V lost 4 bases and J lost 4 bases. Germline assignment: CDR1 SGHRS and CDR2 YFSETQ.

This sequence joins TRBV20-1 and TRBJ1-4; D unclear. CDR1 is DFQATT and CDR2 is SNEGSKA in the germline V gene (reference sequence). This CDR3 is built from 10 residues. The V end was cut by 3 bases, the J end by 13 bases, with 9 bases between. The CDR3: CSASPDRLFF. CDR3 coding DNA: TGCAGTGCTAGTCCAGATCGACTGTTTTTT.

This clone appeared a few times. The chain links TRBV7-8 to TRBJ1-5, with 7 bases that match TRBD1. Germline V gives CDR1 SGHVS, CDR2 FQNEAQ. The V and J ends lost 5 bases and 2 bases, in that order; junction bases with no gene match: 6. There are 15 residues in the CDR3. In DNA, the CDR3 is TGTGCCAGCAGCGGCCGACAGGGACGCAATCAGCCCCAGCATTTT. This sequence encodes CASSGRQGRNQPQHF.

CDR3 coding DNA: TGTGCCAGCAGCAAACTAAAAGCAACAGGGGCGACGAACACCGGGGAGCTGTTTTTT. It translates to CASSKLKATGATNTGELFF. The chain joins TRBV21-1 to TRBJ2-2; the table gives TRBD1 as D, unverified against the DNA. TRBV21-1 is a pseudogene segment. The CDR3 length is 19 residues.